This T cell receptor (beta chain) was captured by sequencing in a study of T cells after yellow fever vaccination. Study-level information: The fractions with low cell numbers were processed using SMART-Seq v4 Ultra Low Input. General study findings and limits: Reappearance after the booster was seen for most primary-vaccination clones, at approximately 97% CD4 and roughly 90% CD8. Few clonotypes appeared in both CD4 and CD8 compartments.

As regards this clonotype: Its antigen is currently unknown.

As TCR cDNA was made by 5'RACE template switching, a universal primer site and UMIs were added. From the 5' RACE reads, TCRdb called clonotypes with MiXCR, one entry per CDR3 protein. The data hold about 320,000 distinct CDR3 sequences, with about 10% observed a single time. The CDR3 length is 15 residues. Trimming removed 7 bases at V and 0 bases at J, with 10 bases between. The germline V gene has CDR1 LNHDA and CDR2 SQIVND (reference sequence). The clonotype was recovered from a man younger than 35 who received the YFV17D yellow fever vaccine. Specimen: CD4+ T cells sorted from PBMCs, collected 45 days after the yellow fever booster vaccination. The chain joins TRBV19 to TRBJ2-6; D unresolved. The CDR3 region is CASTHVGSGANVLTF. The CDR3 DNA reads as TGTGCCAGTACACACGTCGGCTCTGGGGCCAACGTCCTGACTTTC.